The following is a T cell receptor (beta chain) sequence with its context. The source of the sample is a study of blood T cell repertoires in COVID-19. Germline V gene lookup returns CDR1 LNHDA and CDR2 SQIVND (reference sequence). V lost 5 bases and J lost 6, with 25 bases in between. The CDR3 has 17 amino acids. The assay was immunoSEQ multiplex PCR, and TCRdb's table has in-frame clones only and misses some. Of fewer than 300,000 clones detected, approximately 85% appear once; the ten largest clones hold 4% to 6%. This receptor was identified in a man aged 45-60 years with active or convalescent COVID-19. The V and J genes are TRBV19 and TRBJ1-2; D might be TRBD1 (5 bases). Material for sequencing was peripheral blood. The CDR3 DNA reads TGTGCCAGTAGTCTCATCAGGGTCTGGAATGGTACGGATGGCTACACCTTC. Residues: CASSLIRVWNGTDGYTF.